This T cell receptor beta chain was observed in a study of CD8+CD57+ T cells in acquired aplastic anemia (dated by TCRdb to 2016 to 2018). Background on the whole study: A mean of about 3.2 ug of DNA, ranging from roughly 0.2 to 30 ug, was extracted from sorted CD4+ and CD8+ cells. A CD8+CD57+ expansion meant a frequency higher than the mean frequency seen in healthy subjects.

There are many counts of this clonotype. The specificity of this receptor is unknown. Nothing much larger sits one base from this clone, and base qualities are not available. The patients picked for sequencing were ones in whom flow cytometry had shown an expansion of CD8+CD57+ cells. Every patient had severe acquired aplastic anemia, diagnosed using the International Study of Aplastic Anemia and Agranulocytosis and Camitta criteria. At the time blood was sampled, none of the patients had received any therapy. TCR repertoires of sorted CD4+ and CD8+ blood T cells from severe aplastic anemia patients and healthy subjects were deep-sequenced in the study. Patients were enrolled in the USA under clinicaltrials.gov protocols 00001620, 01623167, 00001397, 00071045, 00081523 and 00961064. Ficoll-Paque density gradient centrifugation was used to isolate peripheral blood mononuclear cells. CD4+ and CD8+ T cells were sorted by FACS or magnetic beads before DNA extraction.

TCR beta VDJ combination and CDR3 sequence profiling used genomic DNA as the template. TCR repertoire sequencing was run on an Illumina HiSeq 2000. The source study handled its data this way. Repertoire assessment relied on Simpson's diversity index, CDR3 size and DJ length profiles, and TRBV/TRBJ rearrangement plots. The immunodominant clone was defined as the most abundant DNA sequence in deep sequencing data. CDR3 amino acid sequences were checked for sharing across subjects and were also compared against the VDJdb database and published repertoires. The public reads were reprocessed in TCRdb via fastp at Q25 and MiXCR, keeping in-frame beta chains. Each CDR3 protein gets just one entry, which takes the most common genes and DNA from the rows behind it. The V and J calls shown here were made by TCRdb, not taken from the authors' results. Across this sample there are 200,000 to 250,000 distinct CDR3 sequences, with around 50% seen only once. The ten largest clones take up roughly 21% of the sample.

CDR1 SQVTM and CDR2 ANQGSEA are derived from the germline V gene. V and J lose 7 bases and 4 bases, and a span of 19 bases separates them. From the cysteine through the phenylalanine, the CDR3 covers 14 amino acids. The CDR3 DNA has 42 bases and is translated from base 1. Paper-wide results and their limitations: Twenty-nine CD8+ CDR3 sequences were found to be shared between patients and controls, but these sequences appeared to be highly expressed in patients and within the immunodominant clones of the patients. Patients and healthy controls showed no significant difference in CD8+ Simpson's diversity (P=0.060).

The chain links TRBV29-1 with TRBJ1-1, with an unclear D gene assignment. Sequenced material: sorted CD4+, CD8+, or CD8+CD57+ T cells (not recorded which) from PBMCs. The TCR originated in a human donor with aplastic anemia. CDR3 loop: CSARPPTKGTEAFF. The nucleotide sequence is TGCAGCGCCCGCCCACCTACCAAGGGCACTGAAGCTTTCTTT.